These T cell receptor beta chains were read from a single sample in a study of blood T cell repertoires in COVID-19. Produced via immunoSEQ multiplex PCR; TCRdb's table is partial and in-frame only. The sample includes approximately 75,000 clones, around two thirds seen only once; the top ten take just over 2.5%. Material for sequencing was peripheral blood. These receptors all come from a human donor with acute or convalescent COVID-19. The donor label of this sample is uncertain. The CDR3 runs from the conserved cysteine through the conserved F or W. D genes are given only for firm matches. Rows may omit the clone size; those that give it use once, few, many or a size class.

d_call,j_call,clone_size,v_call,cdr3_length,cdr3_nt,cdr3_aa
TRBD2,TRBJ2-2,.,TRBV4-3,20,TGCGCCAGCAGCCCCCCTGAAGTAACCCTAGCGGGAGTCAACACCGGGGAGCTGTTTTTT,CASSPPEVTLAGVNTGELFF
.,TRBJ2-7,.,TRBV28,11,TGTGCCAGCGCAAAGGCGGGGGCAAAGTACTTC,CASAKAGAKYF
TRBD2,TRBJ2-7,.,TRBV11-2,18,TGTGCCAGCAGCCCGAAAGGACTAGCGGGAGGTAGGTCCTACGAGCAGTACTTC,CASSPKGLAGGRSYEQYF
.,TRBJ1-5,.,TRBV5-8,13,TGTGCCAGCAGCTTGGGGCAGGATCAGCCCCAGCATTTT,CASSLGQDQPQHF
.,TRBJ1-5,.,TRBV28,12,TGTGCCAGCAGTTTCGGGAACCAGCCCCAGCATTTT,CASSFGNQPQHF
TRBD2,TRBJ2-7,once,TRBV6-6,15,TGTGCCAGCAGTAAAATAGGACTAGCGGGAGGCGAGCAGTACTTC,CASSKIGLAGGEQYF
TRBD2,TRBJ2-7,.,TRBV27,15,TGTGCCAGCAGTCCTTTAGCGGGAGTCAACTACGAGCAGTACTTC,CASSPLAGVNYEQYF
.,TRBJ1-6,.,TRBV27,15,TGTGCCAGCAGCCCACTAGGGGGGGCAGGAGCACCCCTCCACTTT,CASSPLGGAGAPLHF
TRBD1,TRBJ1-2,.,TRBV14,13,TGTGCCAGCAGTCGGACAGGGGTCTATGGCTACACCTTC,CASSRTGVYGYTF
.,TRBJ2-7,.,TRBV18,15,TGTGCCAGCTCACCACCGGTGTCAGGGCAAGGCGAGCAGTACTTC,CASSPPVSGQGEQYF
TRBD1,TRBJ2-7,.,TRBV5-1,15,TGCGCCAGCAGCTCAGGACAGGGTAGAGCCAACGAGCAGTACTTC,CASSSGQGRANEQYF
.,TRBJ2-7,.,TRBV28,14,TGTGCCAGCATGAGTGGAGGTGGCTCCTACGAGCAGTACTTC,CASMSGGGSYEQYF
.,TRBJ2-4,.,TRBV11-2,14,TGTGCCAGCAGCCGAACAGGGTTGGAAAACATTCAGTACTTC,CASSRTGLENIQYF
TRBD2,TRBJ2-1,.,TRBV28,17,TGTGCCAGCAGTTGGGGACTTTCGGGGACTAGCGGGAGTGAGCAGTTCTTC,CASSWGLSGTSGSEQFF
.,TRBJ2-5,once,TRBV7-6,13,TGTGCCAGCAGTAATTCGGGGCAAGAGACCCAGTACTTC,CASSNSGQETQYF
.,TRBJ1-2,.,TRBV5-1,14,TGCGCCAGCAGCTTTACAGGGTCGGACTATGGCTACACCTTC,CASSFTGSDYGYTF
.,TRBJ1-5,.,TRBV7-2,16,TGTGCCAGCAGCTTGGGCGTCCCGTATAGCAATCAGCCCCAGCATTTT,CASSLGVPYSNQPQHF
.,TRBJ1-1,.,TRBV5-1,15,TGCGCCAGCAGCTTAGGAGGAGTCCCCAACACTGAAGCTTTCTTT,CASSLGGVPNTEAFF
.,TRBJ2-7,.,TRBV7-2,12,TGTGCCAGCAGCCACCCAGGGAACGAGCAGTACTTC,CASSHPGNEQYF
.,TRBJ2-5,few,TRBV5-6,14,TGTGCCAGCAGCTTGGCGGCGGGGAGGAAGACCCAGTACTTC,CASSLAAGRKTQYF
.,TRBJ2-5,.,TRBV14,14,TGTGCCAGCAGCCCTATAGGGGCGGGGGAGACCCAGTACTTC,CASSPIGAGETQYF
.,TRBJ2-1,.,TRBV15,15,TGTGCCACCAGCAGAGATCGGCCAGGAAACAATGAGCAGTTCTTC,CATSRDRPGNNEQFF
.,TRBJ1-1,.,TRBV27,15,TGTGCCAGCAGTTTATCGACTGGGGGGGGGACTGAAGCTTTCTTT,CASSLSTGGGTEAFF
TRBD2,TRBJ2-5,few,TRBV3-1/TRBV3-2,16,TGTGCCAGCAGCCATCAAAGCGGGGGGGCCGTTCAGACCCAGTACTTC,CASSHQSGGAVQTQYF
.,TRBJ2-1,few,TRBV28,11,TGTGCCAGCCGGGGTAACAATGAGCAGTTCTTC,CASRGNNEQFF
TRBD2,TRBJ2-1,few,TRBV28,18,TGTGCCACCTTACCCGGACTAGCGGGGGGACGCTCCTACAATGAGCAGTTCTTC,CATLPGLAGGRSYNEQFF
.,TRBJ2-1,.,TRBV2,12,TGTGCCAGCGGTTTCGGGTATAATGAGCAGTTCTTC,CASGFGYNEQFF
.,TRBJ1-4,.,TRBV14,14,TGTGCCAGCAGCCAAACAGGGACGGCGGGAAAACTGTTTTTT,CASSQTGTAGKLFF
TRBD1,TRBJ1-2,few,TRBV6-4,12,TGTGCCAGCAGTGACTACAGGGGTAGCTACACCTTC,CASSDYRGSYTF
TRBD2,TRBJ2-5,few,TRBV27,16,TGTGCCAGCAGCTTCTACCCACTAGCGGGGCAAGAGACCCAGTACTTC,CASSFYPLAGQETQYF
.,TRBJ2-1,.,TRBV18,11,TGTGCCAGCTCCCTAAAGGAGGAGCAGTTCTTC,CASSLKEEQFF
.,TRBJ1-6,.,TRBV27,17,TGTGCCAGCAGTCCAAAACTCGGAGGACAGAATAATTCACCCCTCCACTTT,CASSPKLGGQNNSPLHF
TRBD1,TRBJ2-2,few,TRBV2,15,TGTGCCAGCAGCGGGACAGGGGGAAACACCGGGGAGCTGTTTTTT,CASSGTGGNTGELFF
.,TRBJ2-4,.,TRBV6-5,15,TGTGCCAGCAGTTACAGGGGTCTAGCCAAAAACATTCAGTACTTC,CASSYRGLAKNIQYF
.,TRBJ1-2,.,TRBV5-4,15,TGTGCCAGCAGAAATGATTTCAGCCCCTCTAGGGGCTACACCTTC,CASRNDFSPSRGYTF
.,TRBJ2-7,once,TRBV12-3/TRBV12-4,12,TGTGCCAGCAGTGCCCGGGACTACGAGCAGTACTTC,CASSARDYEQYF
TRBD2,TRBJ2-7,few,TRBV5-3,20,TGTGCCAGAAGCCAGACCCAGGGACAGGGGGGGACTAGCGGGATCTACGAGCAGTACTTC,CARSQTQGQGGTSGIYEQYF
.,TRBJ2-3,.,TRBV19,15,TGTGCCAGTAGTAGCATTGAGACAGGCACAGATACGCAGTATTTT,CASSSIETGTDTQYF
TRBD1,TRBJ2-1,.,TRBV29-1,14,TGCAGCGTTGCACCCGGGACAGATTACAATGAGCAGTTCTTC,CSVAPGTDYNEQFF
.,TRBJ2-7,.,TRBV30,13,TGTGCCTGGAGTGTACAAGGGGTCTACGAGCAGTACTTC,CAWSVQGVYEQYF
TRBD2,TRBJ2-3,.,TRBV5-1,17,TGCGCCAGCAGCTTTACGACTAGCGGGAGTGCCACAGATACGCAGTATTTT,CASSFTTSGSATDTQYF
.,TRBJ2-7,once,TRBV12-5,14,TGTGCTAGCGCGCCGGAGCGGACGATCTACGAGCAGTACTTC,CASAPERTIYEQYF
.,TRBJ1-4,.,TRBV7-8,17,TGTGCCAGCAGCCTACGTGCAACAGGACGCGTAAGGGAAAAACTGTTTTTT,CASSLRATGRVREKLFF
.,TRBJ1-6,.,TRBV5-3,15,TGTGCCAGAAGCTTGGGCCCAGCAGGTAATTCACCCCTCCACTTT,CARSLGPAGNSPLHF
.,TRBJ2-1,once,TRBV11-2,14,TGTGCCAGCAGCTTAGACCGCGTGACAGATGAGCAGTTCTTC,CASSLDRVTDEQFF
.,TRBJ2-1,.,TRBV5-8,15,TGTGCCAGCAGCTTAAATTTCGTAGCCGGCCATGAGCAGTTCTTC,CASSLNFVAGHEQFF
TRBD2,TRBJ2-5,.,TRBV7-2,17,TGTGCCAGCAGCTTAGCTCGGCTAGCGGGGGGGCTGGAGACCCAGTACTTC,CASSLARLAGGLETQYF
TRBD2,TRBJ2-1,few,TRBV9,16,TGTGCCAGCAGCTTTGGTAGCGGGAGGTCATACAATGAGCAGTTCTTC,CASSFGSGRSYNEQFF
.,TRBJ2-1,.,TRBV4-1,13,TGCGCCAGCAGCCGAACTAGCTTTTATGAGCAGTTCTTC,CASSRTSFYEQFF
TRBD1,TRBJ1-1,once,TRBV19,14,TGTGCCAGTAGGAGGGTTACAGGGGTCACTGAAGCTTTCTTT,CASRRVTGVTEAFF
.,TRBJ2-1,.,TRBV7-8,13,TGTGCCACGAACCGACAGGCCGGGGATGAGCAGTTCTTC,CATNRQAGDEQFF
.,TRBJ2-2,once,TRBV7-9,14,TGTGCCAGCAATGGTGATCGCCTCGGCGGGGAGCTGTTTTTT,CASNGDRLGGELFF
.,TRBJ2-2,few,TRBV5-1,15,TGCGCCAGCAGCTCCACGCCTGGGGCGGCCGGGGAGCTGTTTTTT,CASSSTPGAAGELFF
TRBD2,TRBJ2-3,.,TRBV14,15,TGTGCCAGCAGCCCCCCCCGGGGGGGGGCAGATACGCAGTATTTT,CASSPPRGGADTQYF
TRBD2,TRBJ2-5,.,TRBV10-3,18,TGTGCCATCAGCCCGAGGCTAGCGGGAGAAAAGGAACAAGAGACCCAGTACTTC,CAISPRLAGEKEQETQYF
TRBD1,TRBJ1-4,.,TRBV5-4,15,TGTGCCAGCAGCCTGGTGGACAGGGGGCAAGAAAAACTGTTTTTT,CASSLVDRGQEKLFF
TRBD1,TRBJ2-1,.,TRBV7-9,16,TGTGCCAGCAGCTCAAGAGGGGGACAGGGGTTCCATGAGCAGTTCTTC,CASSSRGGQGFHEQFF